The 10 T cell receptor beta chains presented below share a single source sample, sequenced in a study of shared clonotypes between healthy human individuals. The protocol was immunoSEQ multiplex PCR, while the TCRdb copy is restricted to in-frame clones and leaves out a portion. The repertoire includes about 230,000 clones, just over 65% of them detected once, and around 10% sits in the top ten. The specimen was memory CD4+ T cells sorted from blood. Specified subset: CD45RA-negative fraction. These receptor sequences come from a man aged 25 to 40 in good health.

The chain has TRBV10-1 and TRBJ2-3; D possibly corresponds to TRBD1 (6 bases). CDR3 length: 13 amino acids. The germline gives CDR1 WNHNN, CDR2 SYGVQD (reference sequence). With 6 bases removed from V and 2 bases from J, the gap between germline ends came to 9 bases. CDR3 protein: CASSRGYTDTQYF. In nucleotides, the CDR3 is TGCGCCAGCAGCAGGGGTTACACAGATACGCAGTATTTT.

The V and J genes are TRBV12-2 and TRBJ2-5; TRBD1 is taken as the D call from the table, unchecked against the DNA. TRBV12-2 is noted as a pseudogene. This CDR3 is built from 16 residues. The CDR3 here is CASRLATGTPEETQYF. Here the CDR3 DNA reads TGTGCAAGTCGCTTAGCTACCGGGACACCAGAGGAGACCCAGTACTTC.

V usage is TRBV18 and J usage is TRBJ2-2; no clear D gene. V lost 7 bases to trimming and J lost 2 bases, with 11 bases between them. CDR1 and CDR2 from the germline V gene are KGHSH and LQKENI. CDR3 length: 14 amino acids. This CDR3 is CASCKMSNTGELFF. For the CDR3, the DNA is TGTGCCAGCTGTAAAATGAGCAACACCGGGGAGCTGTTTTTT. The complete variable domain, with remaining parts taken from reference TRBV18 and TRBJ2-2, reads NAGVMQNPRHLVRRRGQEARLRCSPMKGHSHVYWYRQLPEEGLKFMVYLQKENIIDESGMPKERFSAEFPKEGPSILRIQQVVRGDSAAYFCASCKMSNTGELFFGEGSRLTVL.

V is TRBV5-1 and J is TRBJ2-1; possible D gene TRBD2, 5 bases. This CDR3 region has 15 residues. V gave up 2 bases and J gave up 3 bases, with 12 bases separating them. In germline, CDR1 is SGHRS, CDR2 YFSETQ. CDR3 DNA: TGCGCCAGCAGCTTTTCAGCGGACCGCTACAATGAGCAGTTCTTC. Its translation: CASSFSADRYNEQFF. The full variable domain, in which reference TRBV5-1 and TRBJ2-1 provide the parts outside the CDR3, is KAGVTQTPRYLIKTRGQQVTLSCSPISGHRSVSWYQQTPGQGLQFLFEYFSETQRNKGNFPGRFSGRQFSNSRSEMNVSTLELGDSALYLCASSFSADRYNEQFFGPGTRLTVL.

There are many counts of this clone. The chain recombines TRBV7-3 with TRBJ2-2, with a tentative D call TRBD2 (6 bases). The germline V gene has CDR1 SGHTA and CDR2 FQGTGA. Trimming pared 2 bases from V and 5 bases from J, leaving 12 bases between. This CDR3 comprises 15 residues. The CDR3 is CASSLGGLGTGELFF. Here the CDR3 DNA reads TGTGCCAGCAGCTTAGGAGGGCTGGGGACCGGGGAGCTGTTTTTT.

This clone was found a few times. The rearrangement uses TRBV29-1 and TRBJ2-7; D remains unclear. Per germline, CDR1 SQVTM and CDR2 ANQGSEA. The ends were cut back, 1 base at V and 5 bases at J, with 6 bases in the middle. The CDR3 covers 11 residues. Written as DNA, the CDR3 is TGCAGCGTTGAAGCGGTTAACGAGCAGTACTTC. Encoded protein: CSVEAVNEQYF.

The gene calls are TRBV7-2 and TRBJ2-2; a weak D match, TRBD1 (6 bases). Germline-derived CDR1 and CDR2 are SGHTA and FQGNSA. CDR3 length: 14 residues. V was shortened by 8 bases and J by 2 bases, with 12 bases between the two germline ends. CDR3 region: CASGPGQNTGELFF. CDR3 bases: TGTGCCAGCGGACCGGGACAAAACACCGGGGAGCTGTTTTTT.

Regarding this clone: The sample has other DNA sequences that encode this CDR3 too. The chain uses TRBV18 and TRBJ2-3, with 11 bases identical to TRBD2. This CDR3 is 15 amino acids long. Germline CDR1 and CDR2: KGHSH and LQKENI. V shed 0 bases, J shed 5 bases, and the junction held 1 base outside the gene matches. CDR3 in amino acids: CASSPPSGREDTQYF. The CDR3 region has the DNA TGTGCCAGCTCACCACCTAGCGGGAGGGAAGATACGCAGTATTTT. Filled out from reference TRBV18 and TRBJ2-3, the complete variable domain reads NAGVMQNPRHLVRRRGQEARLRCSPMKGHSHVYWYRQLPEEGLKFMVYLQKENIIDESGMPKERFSAEFPKEGPSILRIQQVVRGDSAAYFCASSPPSGREDTQYFGPGTRLTVL.

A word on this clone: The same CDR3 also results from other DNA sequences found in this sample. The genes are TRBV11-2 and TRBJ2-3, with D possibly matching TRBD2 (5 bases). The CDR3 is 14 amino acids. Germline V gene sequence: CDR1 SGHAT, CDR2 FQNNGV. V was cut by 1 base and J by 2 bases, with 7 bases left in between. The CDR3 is CASSLGLHTDTQYF. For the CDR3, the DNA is TGTGCCAGCAGCTTAGGACTACACACAGATACGCAGTATTTT.

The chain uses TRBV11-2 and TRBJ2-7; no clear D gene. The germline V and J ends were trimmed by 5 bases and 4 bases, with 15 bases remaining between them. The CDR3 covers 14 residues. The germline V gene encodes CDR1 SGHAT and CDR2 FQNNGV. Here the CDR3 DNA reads TGTGCCAGCAGCCAGGAATATCCCCTATACGAGCAGTACTTC. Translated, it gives CASSQEYPLYEQYF.